The sequence of this T cell receptor (beta chain) was determined in a study of cytomegalovirus exposure and HLA in healthy donors. Study observations and caveats: TCR beta chains numbering some 160 were designated cytomegalovirus-associated.

Sequencing used immunoSEQ multiplex PCR; TCRdb keeps in-frame clones, though not all of them. This sample has more than 140,000 clones, with 85% to 90% found just once. This clone occurred once. What it binds is unknown. Germline CDR1 is SGHRS and CDR2 is YFSETQ. This CDR3 has 12 residues. Trimming took off 1 base at V and 5 bases at J, with 5 bases between the two ends. The clonotype comes from a woman younger than 35 in good health and CMV-seropositive. Sequenced material: PBMCs. J is TRBJ2-3 and V is TRBV5-1; D gene unclear. CDR3 in DNA: TGCGCCAGCAGCTTGCGAGGAGATACGCAGTATTTT. This gives the protein CASSLRGDTQYF.